The 13 T cell receptor beta chains listed next were all sequenced from one sample in a study of blood T cell repertoires in COVID-19 (TCRdb year 2020). Libraries were built with the immunoSEQ multiplex PCR assay. The immuneACCESS repertoire file appears here via TCRdb, limited to in-frame rearrangements. These files lack a portion of the clones; in checked studies, under half of the deficit traces to unresolved V genes, and the cause of the others is not known. The sample table holds over 250,000 clones, of which 84% were seen once. 4.1% of the sample goes to the ten largest clones. Sequencing used PBMCs or T cells enriched from blood (not recorded which). The origin of the receptors is a man between 25 and 39 years old with acute COVID-19.

The table lists this clone with a few counts. An end of the junction differs from the germline gene, which may be a read error. The genes are TRBV5-1 and TRBJ2-1, with TRBD1 matching 9 bases. The CDR3 has 15 amino acids. Germline CDR1 reads SGHRS; CDR2 reads YFSETQ. CDR3 residues: CASSLGQGPYNEQFF. CDR3 DNA: TGTGCCAGCAGCTTGGGACAGGGACCCTACAATGAGCAGTTCTTC. Variable domain in full (rest from reference TRBV5-1 and TRBJ2-1): KAGVTQTPRYLIKTRGQQVTLSCSPISGHRSVSWYQQTPGQGLQFLFEYFSETQRNKGNFPGRFSGRQFSNSRSEMNVSTLELGDSALYLCASSLGQGPYNEQFFGPGTRLTVL.

The CDR3 loop is CASSEKTGFLATNEKLFF. The CDR3 coding sequence is TGTGCCAGCAGTGAAAAAACAGGGTTTCTTGCAACTAATGAAAAACTGTTTTTT. This chain connects TRBV25-1 to TRBJ1-4; weak D call: TRBD1 (6 bases). V lost 2 bases, J lost 0 bases, and 16 bases lay in between. The length of the CDR3 is 18 residues. In germline, CDR1 is MGHDK, CDR2 SYGVNS. Together with reference TRBV25-1 and TRBJ1-4, the CDR3 gives the full variable domain: EADIYQTPRYLVIGTGKKITLECSQTMGHDKMYWYQQDPGMELHLIHYSYGVNSTEKGDLSSESTVSRIRTEHFPLTLESARPSHTSQYLCASSEKTGFLATNEKLFFGSGTQLSVL.

The rearrangement uses TRBV19 and TRBJ1-2; TRBD1 is a possible D gene (6 bases). Trimming shortened V by 6 bases and J by 8 bases, and 13 bases separated the two germline ends. CDR1 LNHDA and CDR2 SQIVND come from the germline V gene (reference sequence). There are 12 residues in the CDR3. CDR3 in DNA: TGTGCCAGTAGGGGGGCAGGGGTCGGCTACACCTTC. Translation: CASRGAGVGYTF.

The gene calls are TRBV5-1 and TRBJ2-1; 8 bases are shared with TRBD1. The trim removed 0 bases at V and 9 bases at J, leaving 11 bases unmatched. Germline CDR1 reads SGHRS; CDR2 reads YFSETQ. CDR3 length: 16 residues. DNA for the CDR3: TGCGCCAGCAGCTTGGGTCTAGGACAGGGTAGGGGTGAGCAGTTCTTC. Translating gives CASSLGLGQGRGEQFF.

The rearrangement links TRBV5-1 to TRBJ1-2, with 8 bases identical to TRBD1. V lost 1 base, J lost 8 bases, and 7 bases stayed unmatched. The CDR3 has 14 residues. Germline CDR1 reads SGHRS; CDR2 reads YFSETQ. CDR3 amino acids: CASSLMGQAVGYTF. The CDR3, as DNA: TGCGCCAGCAGCTTGATGGGACAGGCCGTGGGCTACACCTTC.

The rearrangement joins TRBV20-1 to TRBJ2-1, with D perhaps assigned TRBD1 or TRBD2 (6 bases each). V dropped 3 bases and J dropped 5 bases, with 14 bases sitting between them. Germline lookup yields CDR1 DFQATT and CDR2 SNEGSKA (reference sequence). The CDR3 contains 14 residues. CDR3 DNA: TGCAGTGCTAGTGGGGGGACAAAACACAATGAGCAGTTCTTC. Translating it yields CSASGGTKHNEQFF.

The chain employs TRBV11-3 and TRBJ1-2; 7 positions match TRBD1. The CDR3 loop spans 13 amino acids. V was pared by 6 bases and J by 8 bases, with 9 bases of the junction left unmatched. Germline CDR1 reads SGHNT; CDR2 reads YENEEA. The CDR3 DNA reads as TGTGCCAGCAGGCCGGAGGGGGCAGGGGGCTACACCTTC. It is translated as CASRPEGAGGYTF.

A few counts support this clone. The rearrangement links TRBV6-5 to TRBJ2-1; 10 positions agree with TRBD2. The CDR3 runs 15 residues. With 6 bases clipped from V and 2 bases from J, the junction kept 4 bases outside the gene matches. CDR1 is MNHEY and CDR2 is SVGAGI in the germline V gene. CDR3: CASSTSGEAYNEQFF. The CDR3, as DNA: TGTGCCAGCAGCACTAGCGGGGAAGCCTACAATGAGCAGTTCTTC.

This rearrangement joins TRBV30 to TRBJ1-6; unclear D gene. Looked up from germline, CDR1 is GTSNPN and CDR2 is SVGIG (reference sequence). CDR3 length equals 15 residues. V was cut by 1 base and J by 2 bases, with 9 bases left in between. The CDR3 loop reads CAWSASRAYNSPLHF. The CDR3 region has the DNA TGTGCCTGGAGTGCCAGCCGGGCCTATAATTCACCCCTCCACTTT. The complete variable domain, with remaining parts taken from reference TRBV30 and TRBJ1-6, reads SQTIHQWPATLVQPVGSPLSLECTVEGTSNPNLYWYRQAAGRGLQLLFYSVGIGQISSEVPQNLSASRPQDRQFILSSKKLLLSDSGFYLCAWSASRAYNSPLHFGNGTRLTVT.

The chain carries TRBV6-5 and TRBJ1-1, with TRBD1 matching 7 bases. V shed 6 bases and J 3 bases; nucleotides not matched to a gene: 7. Germline CDR1 MNHEY, CDR2 SVGAGI. The CDR3 is made up of 14 amino acids. CDR3 nucleotides: TGTGCCAGCAGCGACAGGGTGGGTGACACTGAAGCTTTCTTT. Residues: CASSDRVGDTEAFF.

This chain joins TRBV3-1 (or the pseudogene TRBV3-2) and TRBJ1-1, with D hard to call. V was shortened by 4 bases and J by 2 bases, with 11 bases between the two germline ends. CDR3 length: 14 amino acids. Germline V CDR1 and CDR2: LGHDT, YNNKEL (reference sequence). The CDR3 DNA reads TGTGCCAGCAGCCCCCTACGACACAACACTGAAGCTTTCTTT. Protein: CASSPLRHNTEAFF.

The chain joins TRBV5-4 to TRBJ2-3; tentatively, D is TRBD2 (5 bases). The CDR3 extends over 15 amino acids. Trimming cost V 1 base and J 1 base, with 10 bases left between them. Germline values: CDR1 SGHNT, CDR2 YYREEE (reference sequence). The CDR3 here is CASSLSGARTDTQYF. The CDR3 DNA reads as TGTGCCAGCAGCTTGAGCGGAGCCCGCACAGATACGCAGTATTTT.

The V gene is TRBV24-1, the J gene TRBJ2-1, with 7 bases lining up with TRBD2. CDR1 and CDR2 from the germline V gene are KGHDR and SFDVKD. CDR3 length equals 14 residues. V lost 4 bases and J lost 9; bases outside the gene matches: 8. The CDR3 here is CATSEKQREGEQFF. CDR3 bases: TGTGCCACCAGTGAGAAGCAAAGGGAGGGTGAGCAGTTCTTC.